This entry features one TCR beta chain sequence. The source of the sample is a study of blood T cell repertoires in COVID-19. Study in general: Specimens from acute and convalescent COVID-19 originated in the United States, Italy and Spain. Sources were T cells, B-cell-depleted T cells, or PBMCs; the material itself was cDNA or gDNA.

V was clipped by 4 bases and J by 0 bases, with 8 bases between them. Germline CDR1 WNHNN, CDR2 SYGVQD (reference sequence). The CDR3 length is 14 residues. Per the authors' pipeline: By means of reference gene primer amplification, nucleated cell counts were estimated. The assay was immunoSEQ multiplex PCR, and TCRdb's table has in-frame clones only and misses some. Clone size and V and J calls were adopted from that table, with D and trimming inferred from the DNA. The sample records 20,000 to 25,000 clones, approximately 80% being singletons. The sample comprised peripheral blood. The sequence was collected from a man between 70 and 80 years old with acute or convalescent COVID-19. The rearrangement joins TRBV10-1 to TRBJ2-3, with D uncertain. CDR3: CASSGWPSTDTQYF. The CDR3 DNA sequence: TGCGCCAGCAGTGGATGGCCTAGCACAGATACGCAGTATTTT.